Below, 8 T cell receptor beta chains from the same sample are listed, as sequenced in a study of cytomegalovirus exposure and HLA in healthy donors. The PCR ran on 60 Vbeta and 13 Jbeta primers. This table comes from immunoSEQ multiplex PCR, and its TCRdb copy is limited to in-frame clones, with some not included. The sample yields some 100,000 clones, roughly 80% seen once. The sample comprised PBMCs. The receptors were sampled from a man aged 18 to 30 in good health and CMV-seronegative.

This sequence joins TRBV2 and TRBJ1-2; the match to TRBD1 covers 7 bases. CDR1 and CDR2 from the germline V gene are SNHLY and FYNNEI. This CDR3 has 14 amino acids. V shed 3 bases, J shed 8 bases, and the junction held 9 bases outside the gene matches. CDR3 region: CASSDSTGVEGYTF. CDR3 sequence (DNA): TGTGCCAGCAGTGACTCCACAGGGGTCGAGGGCTACACCTTC.

The V and J genes are TRBV29-1 and TRBJ1-2; TRBD1 is a possible D gene (5 bases). This CDR3 has 12 amino acids. Looked up from germline, CDR1 is SQVTM and CDR2 is ANQGSEA. With 4 bases removed from V and 8 bases from J, the gap between germline ends came to 14 bases. The CDR3 bases are TGCAGCGTTGGATCAGGGAAACAAGGCTACACCTTC. It yields the protein CSVGSGKQGYTF.

This sequence joins TRBV30 and TRBJ1-6; a weak D match, TRBD1 (5 bases). The CDR3 loop spans 17 amino acids. The V gene's germline CDR1 is GTSNPN and CDR2 SVGIG (reference sequence). Trimming removed 0 bases from V and 1 base from J, with 13 bases in between. This CDR3 is CAWSVRTTGSYNSPLHF. CDR3 DNA: TGTGCCTGGAGTGTACGAACAACAGGTTCCTATAATTCACCCCTCCACTTT. Supplemented by reference TRBV30 and TRBJ1-6, the full variable domain reads SQTIHQWPATLVQPVGSPLSLECTVEGTSNPNLYWYRQAAGRGLQLLFYSVGIGQISSEVPQNLSASRPQDRQFILSSKKLLLSDSGFYLCAWSVRTTGSYNSPLHFGNGTRLTVT.

The genes are TRBV18 and TRBJ2-1; 8 nucleotides line up with TRBD2. CDR3 length: 16 amino acids. CDR1 and CDR2 (germline): KGHSH, LQKENI. Trimming took 1 base from V and 9 from J; bases not matched to a gene: 11. CDR3 sequence reads: CASSPRGREVQIEQFF. CDR3 bases: TGTGCCAGCTCACCACGGGGGCGGGAGGTACAGATTGAGCAGTTCTTC.

The V call is TRBV14, the J call TRBJ2-5; maybe TRBD1 (6 bases). Germline CDR1 is SGHDN and CDR2 is FVKESK. The CDR3 is 13 residues long. The V gene lost 5 bases and the J gene lost 0 bases, with 7 bases spanning the gap. CDR3 sequence: CASSRGYQETQYF. DNA of the CDR3: TGTGCCAGCAGCAGGGGGTACCAAGAGACCCAGTACTTC.

This chain links TRBV29-1 with TRBJ2-7, with D perhaps TRBD1 (5 bases). With 4 bases removed from V and 4 bases from J, the gap between germline ends came to 11 bases. The CDR3 is 12 residues long. Germline CDR1 reads SQVTM; CDR2 reads ANQGSEA. CDR3 sequence reads: CSVGLGPYEQYF. In nucleotides, the CDR3 is TGCAGCGTTGGTCTGGGGCCTTACGAGCAGTACTTC.

The J gene is TRBJ2-1, the V gene TRBV10-3, with D maybe TRBD1 (5 bases). Germline V gene sequence: CDR1 ENHRY, CDR2 SYGVKD. Trimming pared 7 bases from V and 5 bases from J, leaving 12 bases between. The CDR3 has 13 residues. CDR3 nucleotides: TGTGCCATCAAGAGCGACAGTAACAATGAGCAGTTCTTC. It yields the protein CAIKSDSNNEQFF.

This clone was seen just once. The rearrangement joins TRBV5-1 to TRBJ2-2; weak D call: TRBD1 (6 bases). Germline-derived CDR1 and CDR2 are SGHRS and YFSETQ. V lost 7 bases to trimming and J lost 0 bases, with 13 bases between them. The CDR3 covers 15 residues. CDR3: CASWGHSANTGELFF. The CDR3 bases are TGCGCCAGCTGGGGGCATTCCGCGAACACCGGGGAGCTGTTTTTT. Full variable domain (rest looked up from reference TRBV5-1 and TRBJ2-2): KAGVTQTPRYLIKTRGQQVTLSCSPISGHRSVSWYQQTPGQGLQFLFEYFSETQRNKGNFPGRFSGRQFSNSRSEMNVSTLELGDSALYLCASWGHSANTGELFFGEGSRLTVL.